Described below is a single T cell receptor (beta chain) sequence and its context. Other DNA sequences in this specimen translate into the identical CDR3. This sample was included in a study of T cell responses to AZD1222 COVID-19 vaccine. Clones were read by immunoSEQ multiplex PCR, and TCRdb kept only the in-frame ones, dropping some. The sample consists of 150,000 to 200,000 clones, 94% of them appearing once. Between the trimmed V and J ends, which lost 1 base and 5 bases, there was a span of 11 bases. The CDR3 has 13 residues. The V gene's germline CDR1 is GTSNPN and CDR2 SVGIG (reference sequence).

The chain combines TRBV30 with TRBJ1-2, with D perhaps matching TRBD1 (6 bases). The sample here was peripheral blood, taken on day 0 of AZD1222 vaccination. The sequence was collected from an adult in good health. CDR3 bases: TGTGCCTGGAGTGGTCAGGGGAGGTATGGCTACACCTTC. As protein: CAWSGQGRYGYTF.